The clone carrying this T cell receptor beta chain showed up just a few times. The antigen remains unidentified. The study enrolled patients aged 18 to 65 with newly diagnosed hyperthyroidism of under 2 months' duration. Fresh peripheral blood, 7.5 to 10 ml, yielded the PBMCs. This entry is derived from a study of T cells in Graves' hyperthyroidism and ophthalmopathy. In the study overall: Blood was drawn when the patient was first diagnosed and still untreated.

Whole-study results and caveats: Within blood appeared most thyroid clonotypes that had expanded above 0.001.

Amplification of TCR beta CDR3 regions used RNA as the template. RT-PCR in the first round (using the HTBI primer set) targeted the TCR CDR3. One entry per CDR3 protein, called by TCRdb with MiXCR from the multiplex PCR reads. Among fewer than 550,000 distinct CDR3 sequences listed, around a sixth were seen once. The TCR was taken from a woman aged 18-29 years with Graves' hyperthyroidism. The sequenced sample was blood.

CDR3 bases: TGTGCCAGCAGCACCCCCGGGACACTTGAGCAGTACTTC. Its translation is CASSTPGTLEQYF. This rearrangement joins TRBV5-4 to TRBJ2-7, with a tentative D call TRBD1 (6 bases). Trimming pared 4 bases from V and 7 bases from J, leaving 15 bases between. CDR3 length: 13 amino acids. Germline V CDR1 and CDR2: SGHNT, YYREEE (reference sequence).